These T cell receptor beta chains were read from a single sample in a study of cytomegalovirus exposure and HLA in healthy donors. Clones were read by immunoSEQ multiplex PCR, and TCRdb kept only the in-frame ones, dropping some. The repertoire has under 300,000 clones, nearly 90% of them found once; the top ten carry 0.35% to 0.45%. The source material was PBMCs. All receptors derive from a woman aged 18-35 years in good health and CMV-seronegative. Both conserved end residues are part of each CDR3. A D gene is named only where the DNA matches it firmly. The listing skips clone size in some rows; elsewhere it reads once, few, many or a size class.

J	V	size	D	DNA	CDR3
TRBJ2-5	TRBV28	NA	NA	TGTGCCAGCAGTTCCGAAGGGAGCCTCAAGGAGACCCAGTACTTC	CASSSEGSLKETQYF
TRBJ1-1	TRBV27	NA	NA	TGTGCCAGCTCCACAGGGAACACTGAAGCTTTCTTT	CASSTGNTEAFF
TRBJ1-1	TRBV6-6	NA	NA	TGTGCCAGCAACGTCGGGACATCCGGCGGCACTGAAGCTTTCTTT	CASNVGTSGGTEAFF
TRBJ2-7	TRBV9	once	TRBD1	TGTGCCAGCAGCGACCCCGGGACAGGAGCCTACGAGCAGTACTTC	CASSDPGTGAYEQYF
TRBJ1-1	TRBV7-9	NA	NA	TGTGCCAGCAGGGGGACGGGAGGAATGAACACTGAAGCTTTCTTT	CASRGTGGMNTEAFF
TRBJ1-1	TRBV4-2	once	TRBD1	TGTGCCAGCGCACAGGGGGGGGTTAGGGGCACTGAAGCTTTCTTT	CASAQGGVRGTEAFF
TRBJ2-5	TRBV11-2	NA	TRBD1	TGTGCCAGCAGCCCGGGGACAGGGGGCGGCGAGACCCAGTACTTC	CASSPGTGGGETQYF
TRBJ2-7	TRBV5-1	NA	TRBD1	TGCGCCAGCAGCTTGCCCGACAGGGTCGACGAGCAGTACTTC	CASSLPDRVDEQYF
TRBJ1-6	TRBV6-6	NA	TRBD1	TGTGCCAGCAGTTACTCGGGGACAGGGAATTCACCCCTCCACTTT	CASSYSGTGNSPLHF
TRBJ1-1	TRBV4-1	NA	TRBD1	TGCGCCAGCAGCCAAGTGGGGACAGGGTATCACACTGAAGCTTTCTTT	CASSQVGTGYHTEAFF
TRBJ2-2	TRBV5-4	NA	NA	TGTGCCAGCAGCGACAGTGGGGGCTGGAACACCGGGGAGCTGTTTTTT	CASSDSGGWNTGELFF
TRBJ2-5	TRBV5-1	NA	TRBD1	TGCGCCAGCAGCTTCGGACAGGGGGGTGGTGAGACCCAGTACTTC	CASSFGQGGGETQYF
TRBJ1-6	TRBV6-5	NA	TRBD1	TGTGCCAGCAGAAAGTCCGGGACAGATAATTCACCCCTCCACTTT	CASRKSGTDNSPLHF
TRBJ1-4	TRBV28	NA	TRBD1	TGTGCCAGCAGCTTGGACAGGGGAAGGGAAAAACTGTTTTTT	CASSLDRGREKLFF
TRBJ2-4	TRBV5-1	few	TRBD1	TGCGCCAGCAGCGAGACAGGGAACCTAAACATTCAGTACTTC	CASSETGNLNIQYF
TRBJ2-7	TRBV14	NA	TRBD1	TGTGCCAGCAGCCCCGCATCGACAGGGTTAGTCTTCTACGAGCAGTACTTC	CASSPASTGLVFYEQYF
TRBJ2-5	TRBV28	NA	TRBD2	TGTGCCAGCAGCCTAGCGGGGGGGCCAGAGACCCAGTACTTC	CASSLAGGPETQYF
TRBJ2-7	TRBV29-1	NA	TRBD1	TGCAGCGTTGAAGGACAGGGGTACGAGCAGTACTTC	CSVEGQGYEQYF
TRBJ2-7	TRBV27	NA	TRBD2	TGTGCCAGCAGTTTAGGGTCCCCCACTAGCGGGTACCCCTACGAGCAGTACTTC	CASSLGSPTSGYPYEQYF
TRBJ1-1	TRBV6-5	NA	NA	TGTGCCAGCAGTTACGAGGTCGACACTGAAGCTTTCTTT	CASSYEVDTEAFF
TRBJ1-2	TRBV14	NA	NA	TGTGCCAGCAGCCAAAGGGGACATTACAACTATGGCTACACCTTC	CASSQRGHYNYGYTF
TRBJ2-3	TRBV27	NA	TRBD1	TGTGCCAGCAGTTTCAACAGGGGGTATATCTTTCGGGATACGCAATATTTT	CASSFNRGYIFRDTQYF
TRBJ1-5	TRBV6-6	NA	NA	TGTGCCAGCACCGAGACAGATAGCAATCAGCCCCAGCATTTT	CASTETDSNQPQHF
TRBJ2-1	TRBV5-6	NA	NA	TGTGCCAGCAGCCCCGAAGCGGCAGCCACAAATGAGCAGTTCTTC	CASSPEAAATNEQFF
TRBJ2-3	TRBV27	NA	TRBD2	TGTGCCAGCAGTTTATTTAGCGGGGGGGCCTGGGATACGCAGTATTTT	CASSLFSGGAWDTQYF
TRBJ2-7	TRBV5-1	NA	NA	TGCGCCAGCAGCTCCTCGGAGGGCGGGGAGCAGTACTTC	CASSSSEGGEQYF
TRBJ2-2	TRBV28	NA	TRBD1	TGTGCCAGCAGTATCCCGGACAGGGGAGGTACCGGGGAGCTGTTTTTT	CASSIPDRGGTGELFF
TRBJ1-3	TRBV10-3	NA	TRBD1	TGTGCCATCAGTGACACCACAGGGGCTGGAAACACCATATATTTT	CAISDTTGAGNTIYF
TRBJ1-2	TRBV5-1	NA	TRBD1	TGCGCCAGCAGACAGACAGGGGAGGGCTACACCTTC	CASRQTGEGYTF
TRBJ2-7	TRBV18	NA	TRBD1	TGTGCCAGCTCACCACCACAGGGGAGCTCCTACGAGCAGTACTTC	CASSPPQGSSYEQYF
TRBJ2-7	TRBV5-6	NA	NA	TGTGCCAGCAGCTCTAGCATGGGCTCCTACGAGCAGTACTTC	CASSSSMGSYEQYF
TRBJ1-2	TRBV4-1	NA	NA	TGCGCCAGCAGCCAACATCCAGGGGATGACTATGGCTACACCTTC	CASSQHPGDDYGYTF
TRBJ1-2	TRBV19	NA	NA	TGTGCCAGTAGCCCCGGGGGACTCGGAACCTATGGCTACACCTTC	CASSPGGLGTYGYTF
TRBJ1-2	TRBV6-5	NA	NA	TGTGCCAGCAGCCGGGACGGGAGTAACTATGGCTACACCTTC	CASSRDGSNYGYTF
TRBJ2-1	TRBV27	NA	TRBD2	TGTGCCAGCAGTGTCGGGACTAGCGGGGACAATGAGCAGTTCTTC	CASSVGTSGDNEQFF
TRBJ2-5	TRBV14	NA	NA	TGTGCCAGCAGCTTAGCGGACGGTAAAGAGACCCAGTACTTC	CASSLADGKETQYF
TRBJ2-7	TRBV5-1	NA	TRBD1	TGCGCCAGCAGCTCCAGACAGGGGGCCTACGAGCAGTACTTC	CASSSRQGAYEQYF
TRBJ2-1	TRBV11-2	NA	TRBD2	TGTGCCAGCAGCACATCCCTAGCGGGGGGGTACAATGAGCAGTTCTTC	CASSTSLAGGYNEQFF
TRBJ1-6	TRBV9	NA	NA	TGTGCCAGCAGCGAGCGACGGGACACCTTCAATTCACCCCTCCACTTT	CASSERRDTFNSPLHF
TRBJ1-1	TRBV4-3	once	NA	TGCGCCAGCAGCCAAGATAGTAACAGGTTCCGGAACACTGAAGCTTTCTTT	CASSQDSNRFRNTEAFF
TRBJ2-1	TRBV10-3	NA	NA	TGTGCCATCAGTGAACGGGAGGAGCAGTTCTTC	CAISEREEQFF
TRBJ1-1	TRBV27	once	TRBD1	TGTGCCAGCAGTTACACAGGGGGCAGTGCCACTGAAGCTTTCTTT	CASSYTGGSATEAFF
TRBJ2-2	TRBV27	NA	NA	TGTGCCAGCAGTTTGACTAGCGGGGAGCTGTTTTTT	CASSLTSGELFF
TRBJ2-1	TRBV16	NA	NA	TGTGCCAGCAGCCAATCGGGTGGGCAGGGCAACAATGAGCAGTTCTTC	CASSQSGGQGNNEQFF
TRBJ2-1	TRBV28	NA	NA	TGTGCCAGCAGTTTATCCCTCGGGGGTTTGTACAATGAGCAGTTCTTC	CASSLSLGGLYNEQFF
TRBJ1-6	TRBV6-5	NA	NA	TGTGCCAGCAGTCCCGGGACGGGGGGTTCACCCCTCCACTTT	CASSPGTGGSPLHF
TRBJ1-2	TRBV19	few	TRBD1	TGTGCCAGTAGTCCGCGACAGGGGGTAGTTTCTGGCTACACCTTC	CASSPRQGVVSGYTF
TRBJ1-1	TRBV2	NA	TRBD1	TGTGCCAGCAGCTTTAGACAGGGCCAAGCTTTCTTT	CASSFRQGQAFF
TRBJ2-7	TRBV6-1	NA	NA	TGTGCCAGCAGCATCGACAGAGGCAACGAGCAGTACTTC	CASSIDRGNEQYF
TRBJ1-5	TRBV19	NA	TRBD1	TGTGCCAGTAGTAGACTGGACAGGGGTAGTAGCAATCAGCCCCAGCATTTT	CASSRLDRGSSNQPQHF
TRBJ2-2	TRBV7-6	NA	NA	TGTGCCAGCAGCCCTCTCCCGGGACTGACGAACACCGGGGAGCTGTTTTTT	CASSPLPGLTNTGELFF
TRBJ2-1	TRBV4-1	NA	TRBD2	TGCGCCAGCAGCCAAGCTGGACTAGAAGCCTACAATGAGCAGTTCTTC	CASSQAGLEAYNEQFF
TRBJ2-5	TRBV5-1	NA	TRBD2	TGCGCCAGCGGAAAGACTAGCAGTCCTTTAGAGACCCAGTACTTC	CASGKTSSPLETQYF